The clone carrying this T cell receptor beta chain showed up just a few times. No antigen is known for it. Generated by immunoSEQ multiplex PCR, the TCRdb table keeps only in-frame clones and is missing some. The sample lists 1,200 to 1,500 clones, about 19% occurring once. The CDR3 contains 22 residues. Unmatched junction bases numbered 23, after V lost 1 base and J lost 3 bases. The germline CDR1 and CDR2 sequences are LNHNV and YYDKDF (reference sequence). This sample was taken from a study of T cells in localized non-small cell lung cancer. Study-level results: The study sequenced only one region of the tumor. As a result, intratumor heterogeneity could not be excluded and remains possible. Out of the top 100 tumor clones, a median approximately 57 were seen in adjacent lung.

The J gene is TRBJ2-2, the V gene TRBV15; 7 bases are shared with TRBD1. This sequence was found in a woman aged 40-75 years with stage I lung adenocarcinoma. This sample comprised lung tumor tissue, obtained before any cancer treatment. The CDR3 is CATSRAYAPPGTGADYTGELFF. For the CDR3, the DNA is TGTGCCACCAGCAGAGCTTACGCACCCCCGGGCACAGGGGCCGATTACACCGGGGAGCTGTTTTTT.